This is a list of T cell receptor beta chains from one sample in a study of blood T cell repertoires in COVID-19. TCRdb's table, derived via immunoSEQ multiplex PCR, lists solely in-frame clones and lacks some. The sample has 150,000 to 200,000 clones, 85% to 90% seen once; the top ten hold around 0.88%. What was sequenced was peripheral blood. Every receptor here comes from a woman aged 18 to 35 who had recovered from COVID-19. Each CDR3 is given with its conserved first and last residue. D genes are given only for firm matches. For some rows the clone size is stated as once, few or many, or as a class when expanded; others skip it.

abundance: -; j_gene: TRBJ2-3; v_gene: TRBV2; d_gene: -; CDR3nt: TGTGCCAGCAGGAGAACCCTAGGCGCAGATACGCAGTATTTT; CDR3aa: CASRRTLGADTQYF
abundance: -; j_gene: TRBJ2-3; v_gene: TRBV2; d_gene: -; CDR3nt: TGTGCCAGCCACGGACAGAGTTCCGTGGATACGCAGTATTTT; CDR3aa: CASHGQSSVDTQYF
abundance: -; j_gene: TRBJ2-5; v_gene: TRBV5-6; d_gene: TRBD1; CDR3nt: TGTGCCAGCAGCTTGGTACAGGGGGCATGGGAGACCCAGTACTTC; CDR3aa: CASSLVQGAWETQYF
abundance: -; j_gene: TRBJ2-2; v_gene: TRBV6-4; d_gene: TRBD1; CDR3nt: TGTGCCAGCAGTCAGGGACAGGGGAACACCGGGGAGCTGTTTTTT; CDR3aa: CASSQGQGNTGELFF
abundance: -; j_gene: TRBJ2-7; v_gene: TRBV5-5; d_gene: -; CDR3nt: TGTGCCAGCAGCTTGTGGGATGACAGGATCGAGCAGTACTTC; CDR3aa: CASSLWDDRIEQYF
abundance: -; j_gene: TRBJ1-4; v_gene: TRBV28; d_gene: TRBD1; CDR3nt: TGTGCCAGCAGCCGGGACAGGGGGCAAGGTGAAAAACTGTTTTTT; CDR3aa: CASSRDRGQGEKLFF
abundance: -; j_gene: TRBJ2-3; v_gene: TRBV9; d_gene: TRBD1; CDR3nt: TGTGCCAGCAGCGTATACAGGGGTAGCACAGATACGCAGTATTTT; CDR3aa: CASSVYRGSTDTQYF
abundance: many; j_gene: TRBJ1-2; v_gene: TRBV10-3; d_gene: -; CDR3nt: TGTGCCATCACCCCGGCGTCGGCGGCGAACTATGGCTACACCTTC; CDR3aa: CAITPASAANYGYTF
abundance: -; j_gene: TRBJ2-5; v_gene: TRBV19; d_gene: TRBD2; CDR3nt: TGTGCCAGTAGTATAGCGGCGGGGGGCAAGGAGACCCAGTACTTC; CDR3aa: CASSIAAGGKETQYF
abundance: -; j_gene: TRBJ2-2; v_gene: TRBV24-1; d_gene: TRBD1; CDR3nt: TGTGCCACCAGCCCTCTTCCGGGACAGGCCACTATCGCGAACACCGGGGAGCTGTTTTTT; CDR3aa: CATSPLPGQATIANTGELFF
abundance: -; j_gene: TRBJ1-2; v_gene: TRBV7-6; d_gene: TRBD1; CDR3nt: TGTGCCAGCAGCTTATATAAGACAGGGGGCGAAAGGGGCTACACCTTC; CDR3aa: CASSLYKTGGERGYTF
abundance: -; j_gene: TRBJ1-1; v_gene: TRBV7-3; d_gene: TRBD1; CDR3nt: TGTGCCAGCAGCCCCGGGACAGGGATAGAAGCTTTCTTT; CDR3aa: CASSPGTGIEAFF
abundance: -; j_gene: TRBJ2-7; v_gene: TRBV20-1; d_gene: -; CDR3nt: TGCAGTGCTAGTGAACCTTCTAACCCCGTAGACGAGCAGTACTTC; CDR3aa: CSASEPSNPVDEQYF